This TCR beta chain was retrieved from a study of blood T cell repertoires in COVID-19. On the study more broadly: Italy, Spain and the United States were the sources of the convalescent and acute COVID-19 samples. Nucleic acid was either cDNA or gDNA, and it came from T cells, B-cell-depleted T cells, or PBMCs.

The protocol was immunoSEQ multiplex PCR, while the TCRdb copy is restricted to in-frame clones and leaves out a portion. The sample lists under 400,000 clones; roughly 90% were seen once. It was during active infection that Seattle patients were enrolled and then longitudinally followed. The CDR3 sequence is 17 residues long. The germline V gene encodes CDR1 SGHVT and CDR2 SQSDAQ. V trimming: 2 bases; J trimming: 2 bases; junction bases outside the gene matches: 11. This clonotype was obtained from a woman in her 30s with COVID-19, enrolled during active disease. Sequencing was carried out using peripheral blood. The rearrangement links TRBV7-4 to TRBJ2-7; TRBD1 aligns across 8 bases. Here the CDR3 reads CASSLTPSDRGAYEQYF. CDR3 sequence (DNA): TGTGCCAGCAGCTTAACTCCTTCTGACAGGGGTGCCTACGAGCAGTACTTC.